The 27 T cell receptor beta chains in this list originate from one sample, sequenced in a study of blood T cell repertoires in COVID-19. Repertoires were generated with immunoSEQ multiplex PCR, while TCRdb's copy carries only in-frame clones and drops some. The sample lists roughly 120,000 clones; approximately 80% were seen once. Sequenced input: peripheral blood. Source of these receptors: a human donor in a cohort sampled during active COVID-19.

The chain combines TRBV29-1 with TRBJ2-2, with TRBD2 matching 7 bases. Germline V gene lookup returns CDR1 SQVTM and CDR2 ANQGSEA. The junction had 3 bases not matched to a gene; V was cut back by 4 bases and J by 4 bases. This CDR3 contains 13 residues. CDR3 sequence: CSVVGRGTGELFF. The CDR3 coding sequence is TGCAGCGTTGTAGGGAGGGGCACCGGGGAGCTGTTTTTT.

This chain joins TRBV7-6 and TRBJ1-5; D may be TRBD1 (5 bases). The CDR3 sequence is 13 residues long. Per germline, CDR1 SGHVS and CDR2 FNYEAQ. V was pared by 5 bases and J by 3 bases, with 8 bases between. Here the CDR3 reads CASSTDNNQPQHF. The CDR3 DNA reads as TGTGCCAGCAGCACGGACAACAATCAGCCCCAGCATTTT. The full variable domain, with the rest looked up from reference TRBV7-6 and TRBJ1-5, is GAGVSQSPRYKVTKRGQDVALRCDPISGHVSLYWYRQALGQGPEFLTYFNYEAQQDKSGLPNDRFSAERPEGSISTLTIQRTEQRDSAMYRCASSTDNNQPQHFGDGTRLSIL.

The rearrangement joins TRBV9 to TRBJ2-7; 9 bases map to TRBD2. The CDR3 has 15 residues. CDR1 is SGDLS and CDR2 is YYNGEE in the germline V gene. J lost 4 bases, V lost 0 bases, and 5 bases had no gene match. The chain's CDR3 is CASSVEAGGPYEQYF. The CDR3 DNA sequence: TGTGCCAGCAGCGTAGAGGCGGGAGGGCCTTACGAGCAGTACTTC.

This rearrangement joins TRBV5-4 to TRBJ1-5; D remains ambiguous. The CDR3 covers 13 residues. CDR1 SGHNT and CDR2 YYREEE come from the germline V gene (reference sequence). V lost 5 bases, J lost 5 bases, and 11 bases lay in between. In DNA form, the CDR3 reads TGTGCCAGCAGGAAAGTGCGCGATCAGCCCCAGCATTTT. Translated: CASRKVRDQPQHF. The full variable domain, completed using reference TRBV5-4 and TRBJ1-5, is ETGVTQSPTHLIKTRGQQVTLRCSSQSGHNTVSWYQQALGQGPQFIFQYYREEENGRGNFPPRFSGLQFPNYSSELNVNALELDDSALYLCASRKVRDQPQHFGDGTRLSIL.

For this clone: At the DNA level, this CDR3 is encoded by other sequences in the same sample as well. The chain recombines TRBV12-3 or TRBV12-4 with TRBJ2-7; D ambiguous. This CDR3 has 13 amino acids. V was shortened by 1 base and J by 3 bases, with 7 bases between the two germline ends. The CDR3 DNA follows: TGTGCCAGCAGTTTAGAACTCCTCTACGAGCAGTACTTC. Translated, it gives CASSLELLYEQYF.

This clone was seen a few times. V usage is TRBV6-2 or TRBV6-3 and J usage is TRBJ1-3; TRBD1 aligns across 7 bases. The germline V gene encodes CDR1 MNHEY and CDR2 SVGEGT. Losses at the gene ends were 5 bases for V and 0 bases for J; bases not matched to a gene: 10. This CDR3 has 17 amino acids. CDR3 amino acids: CASSTGTAKNSGNTIYF. As DNA, the CDR3 is TGTGCCAGCAGTACCGGGACAGCCAAAAACTCTGGAAACACCATATATTTT.

The J gene is TRBJ2-7, the V gene TRBV6-1, with D tentatively TRBD2 (5 bases). The V gene lost 3 bases and the J gene lost 2 bases, with 11 bases spanning the gap. CDR1 MNHNS and CDR2 SASEGT come from the germline V gene. The CDR3 runs 14 residues. In nucleotides, the CDR3 is TGTGCCAGCAGTGAGTCTAGCAAAACCTACGAGCAGTACTTC. Translated, it gives CASSESSKTYEQYF.

The rearrangement links TRBV19 to TRBJ2-2; weak D call: TRBD1 (6 bases). Germline V gene data show CDR1 as LNHDA and CDR2 as SQIVND (reference sequence). Deletions cut 8 bases from V and 6 bases from J, with 13 bases between. The length of the CDR3 is 13 residues. The CDR3 DNA follows: TGTGCCAGTGAGGGGACAATCCCCGGGGAGCTGTTTTTT. This encodes CASEGTIPGELFF.

V usage is TRBV5-1 and J usage is TRBJ2-5; TRBD1 might be the D (6 bases). Germline V gives CDR1 SGHRS, CDR2 YFSETQ. The CDR3 is 14 residues long. Deletions cut 0 bases from V and 2 bases from J, with 8 bases between. CDR3 in amino acids: CASSLGGHQETQYF. The CDR3 DNA reads TGCGCCAGCAGCTTGGGGGGACATCAAGAGACCCAGTACTTC. The whole variable domain, remainder taken from reference TRBV5-1 and TRBJ2-5, is KAGVTQTPRYLIKTRGQQVTLSCSPISGHRSVSWYQQTPGQGLQFLFEYFSETQRNKGNFPGRFSGRQFSNSRSEMNVSTLELGDSALYLCASSLGGHQETQYFGPGTRLLVL.

The gene calls are TRBV2 and TRBJ2-7; D possibly corresponds to TRBD1 (5 bases). This CDR3 has 14 residues. V gave up 8 bases and J gave up 6 bases, with 20 bases separating them. Germline CDR1 is SNHLY and CDR2 is FYNNEI. In DNA form, the CDR3 reads TGTGCCAGCTACCCTCCCGCAGGGCCGGGCGAGCAGTACTTC. Its protein is CASYPPAGPGEQYF.

The chain couples TRBV19 to TRBJ1-1, with a tentative D call TRBD1 (6 bases). The CDR3 consists of 20 residues. Trimming removed 0 bases from V and 1 base from J, with 24 bases in between. Germline values: CDR1 LNHDA, CDR2 SQIVND (reference sequence). CDR3 amino acids: CASSIDEGGHEPLPNTEAFF. The CDR3 nucleotides read TGTGCCAGTAGTATAGATGAAGGGGGACACGAGCCCCTACCGAACACTGAAGCTTTCTTT.

This clone appeared a few times. The V gene is TRBV5-1, the J gene TRBJ1-6; 7 positions agree with TRBD1. CDR1 SGHRS and CDR2 YFSETQ come from the germline V gene. CDR3 size: 15 residues. V lost 0 bases, J lost 8 bases, and 5 bases stayed unmatched. For the CDR3, the DNA is TGCGCCAGCAGCTTGGAAGGGGGCGAGGATTCACCCCTCCACTTT. Residues: CASSLEGGEDSPLHF.

The sample holds one count of this clone. The CDR3 DNA follows: TGTGCCAGCAGCTTAACCGAGGGGGCGAACACTGAAGCTTTCTTT. As protein: CASSLTEGANTEAFF. The genes are TRBV7-3 and TRBJ1-1, with 7 bases aligning to TRBD1. CDR1 and CDR2 (germline): SGHTA, FQGTGA. The CDR3 runs 15 residues. With 0 bases clipped from V and 1 base from J, the junction kept 2 bases outside the gene matches. Combining the CDR3 with reference TRBV7-3 and TRBJ1-1 gives the whole variable domain GAGVSQTPSNKVTEKGKYVELRCDPISGHTALYWYRQSLGQGPEFLIYFQGTGAADDSGLPNDRFFAVRPEGSVSTLKIQRTERGDSAVYLCASSLTEGANTEAFFGQGTRLTVV.

The V gene is TRBV11-3, the J gene TRBJ2-2; a possible D gene is TRBD1 (5 bases). V lost 0 bases and J lost 1, with 9 bases in between. The germline CDR1 and CDR2 sequences are SGHNT and YENEEA. The CDR3 extends over 16 amino acids. As DNA, the CDR3 is TGTGCCAGCAGCTTAGATTCAGGGAAGAACACCGGGGAGCTGTTTTTT. It specifies CASSLDSGKNTGELFF.

This chain joins TRBV6-2 or TRBV6-3 and TRBJ1-5; TRBD1 matches at 7 bases. The junction had 11 bases not matched to a gene; V was cut back by 6 bases and J by 0 bases. Germline CDR1 and CDR2: MNHEY and SVGEGT. This CDR3 is 17 amino acids long. The CDR3 nucleotides read TGTGCCAGCAGCAAACTGCGGGACAGTAATAGCAATCAGCCCCAGCATTTT. Its translation: CASSKLRDSNSNQPQHF.

The chain couples TRBV11-2 to TRBJ2-7; 7 bases match TRBD1. Germline V gives CDR1 SGHAT, CDR2 FQNNGV. CDR3 length equals 14 residues. J lost 3 bases, V lost 2 bases, and 4 bases had no gene match. The CDR3 nucleotides read TGTGCCAGCAGCTTACCCGGGACAGACTACGAGCAGTACTTC. This encodes CASSLPGTDYEQYF.

This chain links TRBV4-1 with TRBJ1-3; perhaps TRBD1 as D (6 bases). V dropped 0 bases and J dropped 0 bases, with 12 bases sitting between them. This CDR3 has 17 amino acids. The germline CDR1 and CDR2 sequences are MGHRA and YSYEKL. DNA of the CDR3: TGCGCCAGCAGCCAAGAGAGGGGGGGATCCTCTGGAAACACCATATATTTT. The encoded protein is CASSQERGGSSGNTIYF.

The chain employs TRBV7-9 and TRBJ1-5; possibly TRBD1 for D (6 bases). V lost 3 bases, J lost 1 base, and 7 bases lay in between. The CDR3 runs 14 residues. The germline gives CDR1 SEHNR, CDR2 FQNEAQ (reference sequence). The CDR3 loop reads CASSFGQSNQPQHF. The DNA of the CDR3 is TGTGCCAGCAGCTTTGGACAGAGCAATCAGCCCCAGCATTTT.

In this sample, this clone turned up a few times. The chain carries TRBV27 and TRBJ2-7; D gene ambiguous. Trimming took 8 bases from V and 2 from J, leaving 7 bases between them. The CDR3 totals 11 residues. From germline, CDR1 is MNHEY and CDR2 SMNVEV (reference sequence). DNA for the CDR3: TGTGCCAGCGGCTCGACCTACGAGCAGTACTTC. Translating gives CASGSTYEQYF.

This clone has just a few counts. The V call is TRBV4-1, the J call TRBJ1-1; a possible D gene is TRBD1 (5 bases). V was trimmed by 1 base and J by 2 bases, leaving 8 bases between them. CDR3 length: 14 amino acids. Per germline, CDR1 MGHRA and CDR2 YSYEKL. The CDR3 sequence: CASSQGGVNTEAFF. The CDR3 bases are TGCGCCAGCAGCCAAGGGGGGGTAAACACTGAAGCTTTCTTT.

This clone was detected only once. The chain employs TRBV5-1 and TRBJ1-2; weak D call: TRBD1 (6 bases). The V gene's germline CDR1 is SGHRS and CDR2 YFSETQ. The germline V and J ends were trimmed by 2 bases and 1 base, with 12 bases remaining between them. This CDR3 has 15 amino acids. The CDR3 sequence is CASSLTTGHNYGYTF. In DNA, the CDR3 is TGCGCCAGCAGCTTAACAACAGGGCATAACTATGGCTACACCTTC. Filled out from reference TRBV5-1 and TRBJ1-2, the complete variable domain reads KAGVTQTPRYLIKTRGQQVTLSCSPISGHRSVSWYQQTPGQGLQFLFEYFSETQRNKGNFPGRFSGRQFSNSRSEMNVSTLELGDSALYLCASSLTTGHNYGYTFGSGTRLTVV.

The chain joins TRBV5-4 to TRBJ1-6; possibly TRBD1 for D (6 bases). The CDR3 consists of 15 residues. Deletions cut 1 base from V and 4 bases from J, with 9 bases between. Looked up from germline, CDR1 is SGHNT and CDR2 is YYREEE (reference sequence). The CDR3 coding sequence is TGTGCCAGCAGCTTGAGGGGGGGGTATAATTCACCCCTCCACTTT. This encodes CASSLRGGYNSPLHF.

As for this clone: Within the sample, other DNA sequences also encode this same CDR3. V usage is TRBV5-1 and J usage is TRBJ1-1; D is perhaps TRBD1 (5 bases). With 1 base removed from V and 5 bases from J, the gap between germline ends came to 9 bases. Germline V gene data show CDR1 as SGHRS and CDR2 as YFSETQ. The CDR3 spans 13 residues. For the CDR3, the DNA is TGCGCCAGCAGCTTGAATCAGGGAACTGAAGCTTTCTTT. Encoded protein: CASSLNQGTEAFF.

V is TRBV6-5 and J is TRBJ2-5, with 7 bases matching TRBD1. Per the germline V gene, CDR1 is MNHEY and CDR2 is SVGAGI. The length of the CDR3 is 14 residues. The ends lost 7 bases at V and 3 bases at J; junction bases unmatched: 8. As DNA, the CDR3 is TGTGCCAGCACCCCTGGGACAGAGAAAGAGACCCAGTACTTC. This codes for CASTPGTEKETQYF.

The chain recombines TRBV6-1 with TRBJ2-7; D gene ambiguous. Germline lookup yields CDR1 MNHNS and CDR2 SASEGT. This CDR3 region has 16 residues. The V gene lost 3 bases and the J gene lost 9 bases, with 24 bases spanning the gap. The CDR3 bases are TGTGCCAGCAGTGATACCTACCGGGTGCCCCCTAAGGCGCAGTACTTC. It codes for CASSDTYRVPPKAQYF.

About this clone itself: Different DNA sequences within this sample yield the same CDR3. This sequence joins TRBV27 and TRBJ1-4, with TRBD1 identical over 7 bases. The V and J ends lost 4 bases and 8 bases, in that order; junction bases with no gene match: 4. This CDR3 comprises 13 residues. Germline CDR1 MNHEY, CDR2 SMNVEV (reference sequence). The CDR3 here is CASSSAGGEKLFF. The CDR3 nucleotides read TGTGCCAGCAGTTCGGCAGGGGGGGAAAAACTGTTTTTT.

The gene calls are TRBV7-9 and TRBJ2-7; TRBD2 is a possible D gene (6 bases). The CDR3 runs to 14 residues. With 4 bases removed from V and 3 bases from J, the gap between germline ends came to 13 bases. Germline V gene data show CDR1 as SEHNR and CDR2 as FQNEAQ (reference sequence). CDR3 protein: CASSSRASDYEQYF. The CDR3, as DNA: TGTGCCAGCAGCTCCCGGGCTAGCGACTACGAGCAGTACTTC.